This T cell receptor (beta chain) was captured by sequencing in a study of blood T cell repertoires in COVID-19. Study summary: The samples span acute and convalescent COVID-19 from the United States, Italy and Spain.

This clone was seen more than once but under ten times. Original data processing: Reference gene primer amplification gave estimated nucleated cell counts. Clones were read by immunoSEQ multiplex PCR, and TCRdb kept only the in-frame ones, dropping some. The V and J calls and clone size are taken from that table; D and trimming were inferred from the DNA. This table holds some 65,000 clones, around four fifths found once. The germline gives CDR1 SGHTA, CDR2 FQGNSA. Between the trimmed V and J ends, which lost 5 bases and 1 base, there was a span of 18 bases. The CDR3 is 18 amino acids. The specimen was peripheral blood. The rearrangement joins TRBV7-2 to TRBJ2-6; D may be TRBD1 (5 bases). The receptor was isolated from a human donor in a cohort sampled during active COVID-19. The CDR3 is CASSRGARVVSGANVLTF. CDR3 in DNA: TGTGCCAGCAGCCGTGGGGCCAGGGTTGTTTCTGGGGCCAACGTCCTGACTTTC.